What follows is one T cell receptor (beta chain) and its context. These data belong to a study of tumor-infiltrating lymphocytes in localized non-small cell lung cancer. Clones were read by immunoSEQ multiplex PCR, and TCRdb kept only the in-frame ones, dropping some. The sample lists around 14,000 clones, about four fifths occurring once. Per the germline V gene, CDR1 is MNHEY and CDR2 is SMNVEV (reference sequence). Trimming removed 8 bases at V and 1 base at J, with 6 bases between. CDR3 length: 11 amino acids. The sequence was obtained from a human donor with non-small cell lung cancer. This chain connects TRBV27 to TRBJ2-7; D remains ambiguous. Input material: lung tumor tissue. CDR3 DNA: TGTGCCAGCGGGCGTTCCTACGAGCAGTACTTC. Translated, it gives CASGRSYEQYF.